Presented here are 30 T cell receptor beta chains from one specimen sequenced in a study of T-cell memory formation after mild COVID-19. Each CDR3 protein is one row after TCRdb ran MiXCR on the 5' RACE reads. The sample yields 300,000 to 400,000 distinct CDR3 sequences, around 15% seen once. Sequencing used PBMCs or a T cell subset sorted from them (not recorded which). These TCRs come from a young man who had mild COVID-19 (a few samples of this study predate the infection). Cell type and time point are not known.

This clonotype appeared once. The gene calls are TRBV7-2 and TRBJ1-4; D uncertain. Between the trimmed V and J ends, which lost 5 bases and 8 bases, there was a span of 12 bases. CDR1 and CDR2 from the germline V gene are SGHTA and FQGNSA. The CDR3 has 13 residues. CDR3: CASSVTAREKLFF. As DNA, the CDR3 is TGTGCCAGCAGCGTGACCGCCAGGGAAAAACTGTTTTTT.

This clonotype appeared a few times. The chain uses TRBV12-3 or TRBV12-4 and TRBJ2-3, with 10 bases fitting TRBD2. V lost 6 bases and J lost 6; bases outside the gene matches: 3. The length of the CDR3 is 13 residues. CDR3 region: CASSWTSGDTQYF. The CDR3 bases are TGTGCCAGCAGCTGGACTAGCGGCGATACGCAGTATTTT.

In its sample, this clonotype was seen a few times. A read error may account for a junction end that differs from germline. The chain uses TRBV6-5 and TRBJ2-3; 8 positions agree with TRBD2. Looked up from germline, CDR1 is MNHEY and CDR2 is SVGAGI. The CDR3 is 13 amino acids. In DNA form, the CDR3 reads TGTGCCAGCAGTTACTCGGGTAGCGGGGCCCAAGATTTT. This sequence encodes CASSYSGSGAQDF.

With respect to this clonotype: A read error is possible here, since a much larger clone lies one base away. This sequence joins TRBV7-9 and TRBJ1-2; D might be TRBD1 (6 bases). The CDR3 spans 15 residues. V gave up 4 bases and J gave up 5 bases, with 17 bases separating them. Germline V gene data show CDR1 as SEHNR and CDR2 as FQNEAQ (reference sequence). Here the CDR3 reads CASSSGTWLGYGYTF. In DNA, the CDR3 is TGTGCCAGCAGCTCCGGGACATGGCTGGGGTATGGCTACACCTTC. Variable domain in full (rest from reference TRBV7-9 and TRBJ1-2): DTGVSQNPRHKITKRGQNVTFRCDPISEHNRLYWYRQTLGQGPEFLTYFQNEAQLEKSRLLSDRFSAERPKGSFSTLEIQRTEQGDSAMYLCASSSGTWLGYGYTFGSGTRLTVV.

The chain recombines TRBV29-1 with TRBJ2-3; 7 bases are shared with TRBD2. Germline-derived CDR1 and CDR2 are SQVTM and ANQGSEA. After removal of 6 bases from V and 2 bases from J, the junction contained 11 bases not matched to a gene. The CDR3 is 15 amino acids. CDR3 DNA: TGCAGCGTCACCCTGGGACTACAGAACACAGATACGCAGTATTTT. It specifies CSVTLGLQNTDTQYF.

This clonotype was recorded at least ten times. This sequence joins TRBV6-5 and TRBJ2-5; the D is unclear. Trimming shortened V by 0 bases and J by 4 bases, and 9 bases separated the two germline ends. The length of the CDR3 is 14 residues. Germline V gene data show CDR1 as MNHEY and CDR2 as SVGAGI. The CDR3: CASSYSILGETQYF. CDR3 coding DNA: TGTGCCAGCAGTTACTCGATCCTAGGAGAGACCCAGTACTTC.

In this sample, this clonotype turned up a few times. The chain has TRBV6-6 and TRBJ2-2, with D uncertain. Germline V gene lookup returns CDR1 MNHNY and CDR2 SVGAGI (reference sequence). Trimming pared 5 bases from V and 7 bases from J, leaving 8 bases between. CDR3 length: 12 amino acids. The chain's CDR3 is CASSPVSGELFF. For the CDR3, the DNA is TGTGCCAGCAGTCCTGTAAGCGGGGAGCTGTTTTTT.

The rearrangement uses TRBV11-2 and TRBJ2-3; D gene ambiguous. The V end lost 5 bases, the J end lost 4 bases, and 16 bases lay between the germline ends. This CDR3 spans 15 amino acids. From germline, CDR1 is SGHAT and CDR2 FQNNGV. CDR3 region: CASSQVGGMADTQYF. The CDR3, as DNA: TGTGCCAGCAGCCAGGTTGGCGGTATGGCAGATACGCAGTATTTT.

This chain links TRBV7-2 with TRBJ2-3; the D call may be TRBD1 or TRBD2 (5 bases each). The CDR3 loop spans 13 amino acids. Trimming left V 7 bases short and J 6 bases short, with 14 bases between. The V gene's germline CDR1 is SGHTA and CDR2 FQGNSA. CDR3 in DNA: TGTGCCAGCAAGCCTTCCAGGGAGGATACGCAGTATTTT. This encodes CASKPSREDTQYF.

This clonotype was picked up a small number of times. The chain combines TRBV28 with TRBJ2-7; 8 bases map to TRBD1. CDR1 and CDR2 from the germline V gene are MDHEN and SYDVKM. With 5 bases clipped from V and 1 base from J, the junction kept 4 bases outside the gene matches. This CDR3 is 14 amino acids long. This chain's CDR3 is CASSGQGRSYEQYV. The CDR3 DNA sequence: TGTGCCAGCAGTGGACAGGGACGGTCCTACGAGCAGTACGTC.

This clonotype was seen more than once but under ten times. The chain couples TRBV2 to TRBJ2-3; 8 nucleotides line up with TRBD1. J gave up 4 bases and V 4 bases, and 4 bases lay outside the gene matches. This CDR3 has 14 amino acids. Germline loops: CDR1 SNHLY, CDR2 FYNNEI. In nucleotides, the CDR3 is TGTGCCAGCAGTGGGACAGGGTTCGCAGATACGCAGTATTTT. This sequence encodes CASSGTGFADTQYF.

This clonotype was detected only a few times. The genes are TRBV7-2 and TRBJ1-3, with D uncertain. The length of the CDR3 is 15 residues. Germline loops: CDR1 SGHTA, CDR2 FQGNSA. V was shortened by 1 base and J by 0 bases, with 7 bases between the two germline ends. The CDR3 DNA is TGTGCCAGCAGCTTAGGATGGCACTCTGGAAACACCATATATTTT. Its translation: CASSLGWHSGNTIYF.

The chain uses TRBV19 and TRBJ2-1; possibly TRBD1 or TRBD2 for D (5 bases each). This CDR3 comprises 15 residues. Germline-derived CDR1 and CDR2 are LNHDA and SQIVND (reference sequence). V was trimmed by 3 bases and J by 4 bases, leaving 13 bases between them. The CDR3 nucleotides are TGTGCCAGTAGTATTGGGCCGGGACCTTACAATGAGCAGTTCTTC. It encodes CASSIGPGPYNEQFF.

The genes are TRBV3-1 and TRBJ2-1; D call uncertain. V shed 2 bases and J shed 4 bases, with 6 bases lying between them. Germline V lookup: CDR1 LGHDT, CDR2 YNNKEL (reference sequence). This CDR3 contains 13 residues. The CDR3 protein is CASSQTNYNEQFF. The CDR3 DNA sequence: TGTGCCAGCAGCCAAACCAATTACAATGAGCAGTTCTTC.

Ten or more counts support this clonotype. The chain links TRBV18 to TRBJ1-1, with a tentative D call TRBD1 (5 bases). The CDR3 is made up of 14 amino acids. Germline lookup yields CDR1 KGHSH and CDR2 LQKENI. Trimming removed 7 bases at V and 1 base at J, with 13 bases between. The CDR3: CASYELQGNTEAFF. CDR3 nucleotides: TGTGCCAGCTACGAACTTCAGGGGAACACTGAAGCTTTCTTT.

This clonotype has ten or more counts. The V call is TRBV5-1, the J call TRBJ2-1; D remains unclear. Germline CDR1 reads SGHRS; CDR2 reads YFSETQ. CDR3 length: 17 amino acids. Trimming removed 0 bases at V and 1 base at J, with 14 bases between. As DNA, the CDR3 is TGCGCCAGCAGCTTGGGGCAGATTTCCACATCCTACAATGAGCAGTTCTTC. It translates to CASSLGQISTSYNEQFF.

This chain links TRBV7-9 with TRBJ1-1; D ambiguous. Germline V gives CDR1 SEHNR, CDR2 FQNEAQ (reference sequence). Trimming left V 1 base short and J 7 bases short, with 4 bases between. This CDR3 region has 11 residues. In DNA form, the CDR3 reads TGTGCCAGCAGCTTAGTTCTTGAAGCTTTCTTT. The encoded protein is CASSLVLEAFF.

The chain recombines TRBV7-2 with TRBJ1-4, with TRBD1 matching over 8 bases. CDR3 length: 17 residues. The J segment lost 1 base and the V segment lost 1 base, leaving 5 bases of the junction unmatched. Germline V gives CDR1 SGHTA, CDR2 FQGNSA. CDR3 region: CASSLGGRGLTNEKLFF. For the CDR3, the DNA is TGTGCCAGCAGCTTAGGCGGCAGGGGGCTAACTAATGAAAAACTGTTTTTT.

This chain links TRBV25-1 with TRBJ1-2; maybe TRBD1 (6 bases). This CDR3 is 15 amino acids long. The ends were cut back, 1 base at V and 4 bases at J, with 13 bases in the middle. Germline V gives CDR1 MGHDK, CDR2 SYGVNS. The CDR3 nucleotides read TGTGCCAGCAGTGAATTAAGTGACAGGACCTATGGCTACACCTTC. It translates to CASSELSDRTYGYTF.

This clonotype has a handful of counts. This rearrangement joins TRBV20-1 to TRBJ2-7, with D tentatively TRBD1 (6 bases). V was clipped by 3 bases and J by 3 bases, with 15 bases between them. This CDR3 is built from 14 residues. Germline CDR1 DFQATT, CDR2 SNEGSKA (reference sequence). The CDR3 spells CSARPRDKFYEQYV. The CDR3 bases are TGCAGTGCTAGGCCCAGGGACAAGTTCTACGAGCAGTACGTC.

Many counts were recorded for this clonotype. The chain combines TRBV5-1 with TRBJ2-5; possible D gene TRBD1, 6 bases. CDR3 length: 14 residues. Trimming removed 0 bases from V and 4 bases from J, with 10 bases in between. Germline CDR1 reads SGHRS; CDR2 reads YFSETQ. The CDR3 coding sequence is TGCGCCAGCAGCTTGGGATCCAGGGGAGAGACCCAGTACTTC. This codes for CASSLGSRGETQYF.

This clonotype was found many times. This chain joins TRBV27 and TRBJ2-7; no reliable D call. From germline, CDR1 is MNHEY and CDR2 SMNVEV (reference sequence). The CDR3 contains 12 residues. Trimming took 4 bases from V and 3 from J, leaving 7 bases between them. CDR3 protein: CASSSNIYEQYF. The CDR3 DNA follows: TGTGCCAGCAGTTCAAACATCTACGAGCAGTACTTC.

The chain recombines TRBV9 with TRBJ1-6; D possibly corresponds to TRBD1 (5 bases). V was pared by 4 bases and J by 10 bases, with 18 bases between. This CDR3 has 15 amino acids. Germline V gives CDR1 SGDLS, CDR2 YYNGEE. CDR3 DNA: TGTGCCAGCAGCCCACGCGGGGGGGGAACATCACCCCTCCACTTT. Translation: CASSPRGGGTSPLHF.

The table lists this clonotype with a few counts. V gene TRBV7-8 combines with J gene TRBJ1-5; the D is unclear. The CDR3 consists of 15 residues. In germline, CDR1 is SGHVS, CDR2 FQNEAQ. V lost 5 bases, J lost 0 bases, and 11 bases lay in between. This CDR3 reads CASSPLWDSNQPQHF. The CDR3 bases are TGTGCCAGCAGCCCCCTATGGGATAGCAATCAGCCCCAGCATTTT.

The J gene is TRBJ1-4, the V gene TRBV6-5; D unclear. With 0 bases removed from V and 8 bases from J, the gap between germline ends came to 13 bases. Germline V CDR1 and CDR2: MNHEY, SVGAGI. The CDR3 is made up of 15 amino acids. The DNA of the CDR3 is TGTGCCAGCAGTTACTCGGGCACCAAGAGGGAAAAACTGTTTTTT. As protein: CASSYSGTKREKLFF.

V usage is TRBV7-8 and J usage is TRBJ2-7; D is possibly TRBD2 (5 bases). Germline V gene lookup returns CDR1 SGHVS and CDR2 FQNEAQ. V was trimmed by 1 base and J by 3 bases, leaving 7 bases between them. The CDR3 contains 13 residues. The CDR3 DNA follows: TGTGCCAGCAGCTTAGGGGAGTACTACGAGCAGTACGTC. Amino acids: CASSLGEYYEQYV.

The J gene is TRBJ2-3, the V gene TRBV5-1; TRBD2 is a possible D gene (6 bases). CDR3 length: 13 residues. Germline CDR1 and CDR2: SGHRS and YFSETQ. V lost 2 bases to trimming and J lost 11 bases, with 15 bases between them. As DNA, the CDR3 is TGCGCCAGCAGCTTCTCCCCGGCGGAGGGGCAGTATTTT. Amino acids: CASSFSPAEGQYF.

The chain joins TRBV7-9 to TRBJ2-3, with TRBD1 identical over 7 bases. The CDR3 runs 16 residues. Germline V gene data show CDR1 as SEHNR and CDR2 as FQNEAQ (reference sequence). Germline trimming cut 5 bases from V and 4 bases from J; bases unmatched to any gene: 12. The CDR3 bases are TGTGCCAGCAGCCCATCGTTAGGGGGCGTCGCAGATACGCAGTATTTT. This sequence encodes CASSPSLGGVADTQYF. The whole variable domain, remainder taken from reference TRBV7-9 and TRBJ2-3, is DTGVSQNPRHKITKRGQNVTFRCDPISEHNRLYWYRQTLGQGPEFLTYFQNEAQLEKSRLLSDRFSAERPKGSFSTLEIQRTEQGDSAMYLCASSPSLGGVADTQYFGPGTRLTVL.

The chain recombines TRBV3-1 with TRBJ1-1; TRBD1 aligns across 9 bases. Germline trimming cut 5 bases from V and 3 bases from J; bases unmatched to any gene: 10. The CDR3 length is 16 residues. CDR1 is LGHDT and CDR2 is YNNKEL in the germline V gene (reference sequence). For the CDR3, the DNA is TGTGCCAGCAGCTCTTCGGGACAGGGCAGGGACACTGAAGCTTTCTTT. Translation: CASSSSGQGRDTEAFF.

J is TRBJ2-3 and V is TRBV6-1; weak D call: TRBD2 (6 bases). Germline-derived CDR1 and CDR2 are MNHNS and SASEGT. Trimming stripped 6 bases from V and 5 bases from J, with 12 bases between. CDR3 length: 13 residues. DNA for the CDR3: TGTGCCAGCAGGCCTAGCGTGGGAGATACGCAGTATTTT. It is translated as CASRPSVGDTQYF.